This is a list of T cell receptor beta chains from one sample in a study of OX40 agonist ivuxolimab in advanced cancers. Here immunoSEQ multiplex PCR was the method, and the copy in TCRdb shows in-frame clones only, minus some. Of roughly 83,000 clones listed, 75% to 95% are singletons. The sample in question was CD4+ or CD8+ T cells sorted from blood, obtained in a trial of the OX40 agonist ivuxolimab. The receptors shown here come from an adult with an advanced solid tumor such as melanoma, head and neck, liver or kidney cancer. Both conserved end residues are part of each CDR3. Fields, in order: V gene, J gene, D gene, clone size, CDR3 protein, CDR3 DNA. A D gene is named only where the DNA matches it firmly. Clone size, where shown, is once, few, many, or a class for clones that have expanded.

TRBV4-1	TRBJ2-1	TRBD2	NA	CASSQTIGLAEYNEQFF	TGCGCCAGCAGCCAAACGATTGGACTAGCGGAATACAATGAGCAGTTCTTC
TRBV7-6	TRBJ2-1	NA	NA	CASSLMTEYNEQFF	TGTGCCAGCAGCTTGATGACGGAATACAATGAGCAGTTCTTC
TRBV5-6	TRBJ1-6	NA	NA	CASSLRSYSPLHF	TGTGCCAGCAGCTTGAGGAGCTATTCACCCCTCCACTTT
TRBV5-1	TRBJ2-7	NA	NA	CASSLGLGRVSVEQYF	TGCGCCAGCAGCTTGGGATTGGGGCGCGTGTCTGTCGAGCAGTACTTC
TRBV12-5	TRBJ2-1	NA	NA	CASGLVRGLPNDNEQFF	TGTGCTAGTGGTTTGGTACGCGGACTACCGAACGACAATGAGCAGTTCTTC
TRBV30	TRBJ2-1	TRBD2	NA	CAWSRLALYNEQFF	TGTGCCTGGAGTCGACTAGCTCTATACAATGAGCAGTTCTTC
TRBV19	TRBJ2-3	NA	NA	CASSMTLGNTDTQYF	TGTGCCAGTAGTATGACCCTTGGGAACACAGATACGCAGTATTTT
TRBV9	TRBJ2-1	NA	NA	CASSVGTMPNEQFF	TGTGCCAGCAGCGTAGGTACGATGCCTAATGAGCAGTTCTTC
TRBV28	TRBJ2-2	NA	NA	CASSRQQGVTAGELFF	TGTGCCAGCAGTCGCCAACAGGGAGTTACCGCCGGGGAGCTGTTTTTT
TRBV28	TRBJ2-7	NA	NA	CASSPILGAGYEQYF	TGTGCCAGCAGCCCGATCTTGGGGGCTGGCTACGAGCAGTACTTC
TRBV4-2	TRBJ2-2	NA	NA	CASSQAPGELFF	TGTGCCAGCAGCCAAGCGCCCGGGGAGCTGTTTTTT
TRBV7-3	TRBJ1-1	TRBD1	few	CASSWTGRGAFF	TGTGCCAGCAGCTGGACAGGGCGCGGGGCTTTCTTT
TRBV27	TRBJ2-2	TRBD2	NA	CATRDYPAGTGELFF	TGTGCCACCCGGGACTACCCCGCGGGCACCGGGGAGCTGTTTTTT
TRBV6-4	TRBJ2-2	TRBD2	NA	CASFSLSETSGAHTGELFF	TGTGCCAGCTTTTCCTTGAGCGAGACTAGCGGGGCGCACACCGGGGAGCTGTTTTTT
TRBV2	TRBJ1-2	NA	NA	CASSGEPPNGYTF	TGTGCCAGCAGTGGGGAACCGCCGAATGGCTACACCTTC
TRBV9	TRBJ1-4	NA	NA	CASSGVNNEKLFF	TGTGCCAGCAGCGGCGTAAATAATGAAAAACTGTTTTTT
TRBV27	TRBJ2-1	TRBD1	few	CASRQGAPLNEQFF	TGTGCCAGCAGGCAGGGGGCGCCTTTGAATGAGCAGTTCTTC
TRBV28	TRBJ1-5	NA	NA	CASSLAGYYSNQPQHF	TGTGCCAGCAGTTTAGCGGGGTACTATAGCAATCAGCCCCAGCATTTT
TRBV28	TRBJ2-5	NA	NA	CASSQGGGWETQYF	TGTGCCAGCAGCCAAGGGGGGGGCTGGGAGACCCAGTACTTC
TRBV30	TRBJ2-3	NA	NA	CAWSFLSSTDTQYF	TGTGCCTGGAGTTTTTTATCAAGCACAGATACGCAGTATTTT
TRBV19	TRBJ1-2	NA	NA	CASSGWDSITGYTF	TGTGCCAGTAGTGGGTGGGACTCTATCACTGGCTACACCTTC
TRBV6-5	TRBJ1-2	NA	NA	CASSLTGPTYGYTF	TGTGCCAGCAGTCTAACGGGACCCACCTATGGCTACACCTTC
TRBV2	TRBJ2-1	TRBD2	NA	CASSDLAGDPVTEQFF	TGTGCCAGCAGTGATCTAGCGGGAGACCCTGTGACTGAGCAGTTCTTC
TRBV10-2	TRBJ2-7	NA	NA	CASGSWEQYF	TGCGCCAGCGGGTCCTGGGAGCAGTACTTC
TRBV4-2	TRBJ2-5	NA	NA	CASSQDRRETQYF	TGTGCCAGCAGCCAAGATCGGAGGGAGACCCAGTACTTC
TRBV5-6	TRBJ1-2	NA	NA	CASSQEVAGVGYTF	TGTGCCAGCAGCCAGGAGGTAGCCGGGGTCGGCTACACCTTC
TRBV7-8	TRBJ2-1	TRBD2	NA	CASSQLAGGVDEQFF	TGTGCCAGCAGCCAGCTAGCGGGAGGGGTGGATGAGCAGTTCTTC
TRBV4-2	TRBJ2-3	NA	NA	CASSQRGGGSTDTQYF	TGTGCCAGCAGCCAAAGAGGGGGGGGGAGTACAGATACGCAGTATTTT
TRBV12-5	TRBJ2-1	TRBD2	NA	CASGPGAGGNEQFF	TGTGCTAGTGGTCCTGGGGCGGGGGGCAATGAGCAGTTCTTC
TRBV2	TRBJ2-1	TRBD1	NA	CASWAPGTGNYNEQFF	TGTGCCAGCTGGGCCCCCGGGACAGGGAACTACAATGAGCAGTTCTTC
TRBV30	TRBJ1-1	NA	NA	CAWMGQGGGTEAFF	TGTGCCTGGATGGGGCAAGGGGGGGGCACTGAAGCTTTCTTT
TRBV13	TRBJ2-1	NA	NA	CASSPSDNFDNEQFF	TGTGCCAGCAGCCCCTCAGACAATTTCGACAATGAGCAGTTCTTC
TRBV28	TRBJ1-6	NA	NA	CASSLEGSVYNSPLHF	TGTGCCAGCAGTTTGGAGGGATCCGTTTATAATTCACCCCTCCACTTT
TRBV28	TRBJ1-5	NA	NA	CASREEGLLWEPQHF	TGTGCCAGCAGAGAAGAGGGCCTCCTGTGGGAGCCCCAGCATTTT
TRBV4-3	TRBJ2-3	NA	NA	CASSQDGGPVTDTQYF	TGCGCCAGCAGCCAAGACGGGGGGCCCGTCACAGATACGCAGTATTTT
TRBV9	TRBJ2-1	TRBD2	NA	CASSGRTSPVDEQFF	TGTGCCAGCAGCGGGCGGACTAGTCCCGTCGATGAGCAGTTCTTC
TRBV15	TRBJ2-3	NA	NA	CATSRVTDTQYF	TGTGCCACCAGCAGAGTCACAGATACGCAGTATTTT
TRBV10-3	TRBJ2-1	NA	NA	CASGSARDNEQFF	TGTGCCAGCGGGTCGGCCCGGGACAATGAGCAGTTCTTC
TRBV10-3	TRBJ1-2	NA	once	CAISESRTYMLYGYTF	TGTGCCATCAGTGAGTCGCGGACCTATATGCTGTATGGCTACACCTTC
TRBV27	TRBJ1-2	TRBD1	NA	CASSYGQGVGGYTF	TGTGCCAGCAGCTACGGACAGGGGGTCGGTGGCTACACCTTC
TRBV11-3	TRBJ1-2	NA	once	CASSLDLRGTTYGYTF	TGTGCCAGCAGCTTAGATCTTCGGGGGACGACGTATGGCTACACCTTC
TRBV6-4	TRBJ2-2	NA	NA	CASSDEVAAGELFF	TGTGCCAGCAGTGACGAGGTGGCCGCCGGGGAGCTGTTTTTT
TRBV6-5	TRBJ2-3	NA	NA	CASSSSADTQYF	TGTGCCAGCAGTTCCTCGGCAGATACGCAGTATTTT
TRBV28	TRBJ2-7	NA	NA	CASSLSTGRYEQYF	TGTGCCAGCAGTTTATCGACAGGCCGCTACGAGCAGTACTTC
TRBV14	TRBJ1-5	NA	NA	CASSQDSKDSNQPQHF	TGTGCCAGCAGCCAGGACAGTAAGGATAGCAATCAGCCCCAGCATTTT
TRBV11-2	TRBJ2-3	TRBD2	NA	CASSSLAGPDTDTQYF	TGTGCCAGCAGCTCCCTAGCGGGTCCCGACACAGATACGCAGTATTTT
TRBV6-5	TRBJ2-3	NA	NA	CASSYSGSTDTQYF	TGTGCCAGCAGTTACTCCGGTAGCACAGATACGCAGTATTTT
TRBV9	TRBJ1-5	NA	NA	CASSVDIGQPQHF	TGTGCCAGCAGCGTGGATATAGGGCAGCCCCAGCATTTT
TRBV9	TRBJ1-5	TRBD1	NA	CASSAQGGAGQPQHF	TGTGCCAGCAGCGCCCAGGGGGGGGCAGGTCAGCCCCAGCATTTT
TRBV6-5	TRBJ1-6	NA	once	CASSSLVSTYNSPLHF	TGTGCCAGCAGTTCCTTAGTTTCGACCTATAATTCACCCCTCCACTTT
TRBV7-9	TRBJ1-2	NA	few	CASSPPGRYGYTF	TGTGCCAGCAGCCCCCCAGGGCGCTATGGCTACACCTTC
TRBV6-1	TRBJ1-5	TRBD1	NA	CASRGTANNQPQHF	TGTGCCAGCAGGGGGACAGCTAATAACCAGCCCCAGCATTTT